Below, 8 T cell receptor beta chains from the same sample are listed, as sequenced in a study of T cell responses to AZD1222 COVID-19 vaccine. Measured with immunoSEQ multiplex PCR; TCRdb has only the in-frame clones, and not every one. The data contain around 160,000 clones, 91% of them singletons. This specimen was peripheral blood, taken 28 days after the second AZD1222 dose. Receptors were obtained from an adult who received the AZD1222 COVID-19 vaccine.

This sequence joins TRBV15 and TRBJ1-4; a possible D gene is TRBD1 (5 bases). V lost 6 bases, J lost 5 bases, and 13 bases lay in between. The CDR3 spans 14 residues. Germline CDR1 LNHNV, CDR2 YYDKDF (reference sequence). The CDR3 region is CATRSGAENEKLFF. CDR3 DNA: TGTGCCACCAGATCCGGGGCCGAAAATGAAAAACTGTTTTTT.

This chain joins TRBV11-2 and TRBJ1-1; no clear D gene. V was pared by 1 base and J by 0 bases, with 15 bases between. The germline gives CDR1 SGHAT, CDR2 FQNNGV. This CDR3 comprises 17 residues. CDR3 region: CASSLGVAAGLNTEAFF. The CDR3 coding sequence is TGTGCCAGCAGCTTAGGGGTAGCGGCCGGGCTGAACACTGAAGCTTTCTTT.

The table lists this clone with a count of one. CDR3 in amino acids: CASSLGGDTLNTGELFF. CDR3 coding DNA: TGCGCCAGCAGCTTGGGGGGGGACACCCTTAACACCGGGGAGCTGTTTTTT. The V gene is TRBV5-1, the J gene TRBJ2-2; D may match TRBD1 or TRBD2 (6 bases each). The V end was cut by 0 bases, the J end by 2 bases, with 14 bases between. The CDR3 totals 17 residues. In germline, CDR1 is SGHRS, CDR2 YFSETQ.

The V call is TRBV4-1, the J call TRBJ1-2, with 10 nucleotides matching TRBD1. CDR3 length equals 16 residues. Germline CDR1 reads MGHRA; CDR2 reads YSYEKL. V lost 4 bases to trimming and J lost 2 bases; unmatched junction nucleotides: 7. In DNA form, the CDR3 reads TGCGCCAGCAGCCCAGTGGACAGGGGGTTCAACTATGGCTACACCTTC. Translation: CASSPVDRGFNYGYTF.

The V call is TRBV9, the J call TRBJ2-7; weak D call: TRBD1 (7 bases). The CDR3 runs to 14 residues. V dropped 3 bases and J dropped 5 bases, with 15 bases sitting between them. Germline V lookup: CDR1 SGDLS, CDR2 YYNGEE. In nucleotides, the CDR3 is TGTGCCAGCAGCGAATGGCAGGGGGGCCACGAGCAGTACTTC. It specifies CASSEWQGGHEQYF.

The rearrangement uses TRBV3-1 (or the pseudogene TRBV3-2) and TRBJ1-1; D remains unclear. The CDR3 consists of 14 residues. The germline V gene encodes CDR1 LGHDT and CDR2 YNNKEL (reference sequence). The V gene lost 0 bases and the J gene lost 7 bases, with 12 bases spanning the gap. The CDR3 DNA sequence: TGTGCCAGCAGCCAAGATCGACGGACGGATGAAGCTTTCTTT. It translates to CASSQDRRTDEAFF.

The chain has TRBV7-2 and TRBJ2-7; D not resolved. CDR1 SGHTA and CDR2 FQGNSA come from the germline V gene. The ends were cut back, 1 base at V and 6 bases at J, with 10 bases in the middle. The CDR3 length is 13 residues. Here the CDR3 reads CASSLGSSGEQYF. CDR3 DNA: TGTGCCAGCAGCTTAGGCTCCTCGGGCGAGCAGTACTTC.

This sequence joins TRBV2 and TRBJ1-5; D is unresolved. The CDR3 runs to 12 residues. The V gene lost 3 bases and the J gene lost 5 bases, with 5 bases spanning the gap. Germline-derived CDR1 and CDR2 are SNHLY and FYNNEI. The CDR3 loop is CASSEPDQPQHF. The CDR3 region has the DNA TGTGCCAGCAGTGAGCCGGATCAGCCCCAGCATTTT.